This TCR beta chain was captured by sequencing in a study of CD8 T cells in Susac syndrome. This clonotype was detected once. TCR beta from blood CD8+ and CD4+ T cells was sequenced. The patients serving as multiple sclerosis controls were treatment-naive. They had stable or active relapsing-remitting disease and fulfilled revised McDonald criteria. Negative isolation was applied to CD8+ and CD4+ T cells, and FACS enrichment was applied to TEMRA cells. The CDR3 has 14 residues. V was pared by 0 bases and J by 4 bases, with 7 bases between. Germline-derived CDR1 and CDR2 are SGHAT and FQNNGV. After extraction with the RNeasy kit, about 0.45 to 1 ug of the RNA was reverse transcribed using random hexamers. A multiplex approach, immunoSEQ multiplex PCR, amplified TCR beta CDR3 across 54 Vbeta and 13 Jbeta. TCRdb used MiXCR to reprocess the immunoSEQ multiplex PCR reads, holding one entry per CDR3 protein. The table has just over 300,000 distinct CDR3 sequences, approximately 90% seen once.

V usage is TRBV11-2 and J usage is TRBJ1-3; D not certain. Sequencing was carried out using CD4+ T cells from PBMCs. The origin of this receptor is a human donor with multiple sclerosis. CDR3 residues: CASSLDGSGNTIYF. In DNA, the CDR3 is TGTGCCAGCAGCTTAGATGGCTCGGGAAACACCATATATTTT.